The 30 T cell receptor beta chains reported below all come from one sample, sequenced in a study of memory CD4+ T cells and cytomegalovirus serostatus. Single viable CD3+CD4+CD8-CD45RO+ cells were sorted as the memory CD4+ T cells. This table comes from immunoSEQ multiplex PCR, and its TCRdb copy is limited to in-frame clones, with some not included. The sample contains over 45,000 clones, over 80% of which appear only once. Source material: memory CD4+ T cells from blood. These receptors were taken from an adult in good health and CMV-seronegative.

This clone was recorded only once. The V gene is TRBV9, the J gene TRBJ2-1; TRBD1 agrees at 7 bases. Losses at the gene ends were 0 bases for V and 7 bases for J; bases not matched to a gene: 10. The CDR3 covers 16 residues. The germline V gene encodes CDR1 SGDLS and CDR2 YYNGEE. The CDR3 nucleotides are TGTGCCAGCAGCGTAGCCCGACAGGGATTAGCAAATGAGCAGTTCTTC. Translating it yields CASSVARQGLANEQFF.

This clone was counted a few times. The chain has TRBV2 and TRBJ2-7; possibly TRBD1 or TRBD2 for D (6 bases each). The V end lost 4 bases, the J end lost 6 bases, and 13 bases lay between the germline ends. Germline V lookup: CDR1 SNHLY, CDR2 FYNNEI. This CDR3 has 13 residues. DNA of the CDR3: TGTGCCAGCAGTGTAAAGGGGGGAGGCGAGCAGTACTTC. Translating it yields CASSVKGGGEQYF.

The chain combines TRBV7-2 with TRBJ2-5; the match to TRBD2 covers 14 bases. The CDR3 extends over 16 amino acids. After removal of 5 bases from V and 4 bases from J, the junction contained 6 bases not matched to a gene. Per germline, CDR1 SGHTA and CDR2 FQGNSA. CDR3 residues: CASSQTSGGAGETQYF. CDR3 sequence (DNA): TGTGCCAGCAGCCAGACTAGCGGGGGGGCCGGAGAGACCCAGTACTTC.

CDR3 region: CASSYSNQGLGGYTF. The CDR3 region has the DNA TGTGCCAGCAGTTACTCGAACCAGGGGCTCGGAGGCTACACCTTC. J is TRBJ1-2 and V is TRBV6-6, with a tentative D call TRBD1 (6 bases). CDR3 length equals 15 residues. Germline V lookup: CDR1 MNHNY, CDR2 SVGAGI (reference sequence). Trimming stripped 0 bases from V and 8 bases from J, with 16 bases between.

The genes are TRBV29-1 and TRBJ2-3, with 7 bases fitting TRBD2. The V and J ends lost 3 bases and 2 bases, in that order; junction bases with no gene match: 8. Germline CDR1 is SQVTM and CDR2 is ANQGSEA. The length of the CDR3 is 15 residues. The CDR3 here is CSVERPSGNTDTQYF. The CDR3 DNA reads as TGCAGCGTTGAGCGTCCTAGCGGAAACACAGATACGCAGTATTTT.

J is TRBJ1-1 and V is TRBV2, with 9 bases fitting TRBD1. The germline CDR1 and CDR2 sequences are SNHLY and FYNNEI. This CDR3 region has 15 residues. With 6 bases clipped from V and 1 base from J, the junction kept 6 bases outside the gene matches. CDR3 protein: CASRTGGRSNTEAFF. CDR3 bases: TGTGCCAGCAGAACAGGGGGCAGGTCGAACACTGAAGCTTTCTTT.

This chain links TRBV30 with TRBJ1-3; tentatively, D is TRBD1 (5 bases). Germline loops: CDR1 GTSNPN, CDR2 SVGIG (reference sequence). CDR3 size: 16 residues. V lost 0 bases and J lost 0, with 12 bases in between. This CDR3 is CAWSVVGGSSGNTIYF. The CDR3 nucleotides read TGTGCCTGGAGTGTAGTGGGGGGATCCTCTGGAAACACCATATATTTT.

The rearrangement joins TRBV28 to TRBJ2-3, with TRBD1 matching over 10 bases. This CDR3 comprises 14 residues. Per germline, CDR1 MDHEN and CDR2 SYDVKM. The ends lost 6 bases at V and 8 bases at J; junction bases unmatched: 8. In DNA form, the CDR3 reads TGTGCCAGCAGAGGGACAGGGGTTTCGGTTACGCAGTATTTT. Translated, it gives CASRGTGVSVTQYF.

A few counts support this clone. This chain joins TRBV12-1 and TRBJ2-7; the table's D call, TRBD2, was not checked against the DNA. TRBV12-1 is an annotated pseudogene. The CDR3 extends over 14 amino acids. CDR3 residues: CASSFGGKSYEQYF. The CDR3 DNA is TGTGCCAGCAGCTTTGGAGGTAAATCCTACGAGCAGTACTTC.

This clone was found a few times. The chain is built from TRBV6-6 and TRBJ1-6, with 9 bases that match TRBD1. Germline V gene sequence: CDR1 MNHNY, CDR2 SVGAGI (reference sequence). The CDR3 consists of 14 residues. After removal of 4 bases from V and 9 bases from J, the junction contained 4 bases not matched to a gene. CDR3 region: CASSSGQGGSPLHF. CDR3 sequence (DNA): TGTGCCAGCAGTTCGGGACAGGGAGGTTCACCCCTCCACTTT.

V usage is TRBV5-4 and J usage is TRBJ1-6; possibly TRBD1 for D (5 bases). This CDR3 is built from 15 residues. In germline, CDR1 is SGHNT, CDR2 YYREEE (reference sequence). The V gene lost 6 bases and the J gene lost 7 bases, with 17 bases spanning the gap. The CDR3 reads CASTLIGRANSPLHF. In DNA form, the CDR3 reads TGTGCCAGCACCCTAATCGGCAGGGCGAATTCACCCCTCCACTTT.

The chain joins TRBV18 to TRBJ1-3, with TRBD1 as a possible D gene (6 bases). Trimming pared 3 bases from V and 4 bases from J, leaving 10 bases between. Germline V lookup: CDR1 KGHSH, CDR2 LQKENI. The CDR3 is 14 residues long. CDR3 in DNA: TGTGCCAGCTCACCCGGACAGCAAGGAAACACCATATATTTT. It is translated as CASSPGQQGNTIYF.

This clone was detected a few times. The chain employs TRBV2 and TRBJ1-5, with D possibly being TRBD1 (5 bases). This CDR3 is 15 amino acids long. Germline lookup yields CDR1 SNHLY and CDR2 FYNNEI. V was cut by 7 bases and J by 4 bases, with 17 bases left in between. DNA of the CDR3: TGTGCCAGCACTCGAACGAGCCGGGGGAATCAGCCCCAGCATTTT. It yields the protein CASTRTSRGNQPQHF.

This clone appeared once. J is TRBJ1-1 and V is TRBV19; D perhaps matches TRBD1 (6 bases). Germline assignment: CDR1 LNHDA and CDR2 SQIVND (reference sequence). This CDR3 is 14 amino acids long. V dropped 4 bases and J dropped 4 bases, with 13 bases sitting between them. CDR3 sequence (DNA): TGTGCCAGTAGTAACCAACAGGGATTCACTGAAGCTTTCTTT. The encoded protein is CASSNQQGFTEAFF.

V gene TRBV5-1 combines with J gene TRBJ1-2; possible D gene TRBD1, 5 bases. The germline V and J ends were trimmed by 4 bases and 4 bases, with 11 bases remaining between them. CDR3 length: 13 amino acids. CDR1 and CDR2 (germline): SGHRS, YFSETQ. The CDR3 DNA reads TGCGCCAGCAGCCCAGGGTTAACCTATGGCTACACCTTC. Translation gives CASSPGLTYGYTF.

The chain has TRBV5-5 and TRBJ2-7; TRBD1 matches 10 bases. This CDR3 is 16 amino acids long. In germline, CDR1 is SGHKS, CDR2 YYEKEE (reference sequence). J lost 1 base, V lost 2 bases, and 6 bases had no gene match. For the CDR3, the DNA is TGTGCCAGCAGCTTCTACCGGGACAGGGGATCCTACGAGCAGTACTTC. This sequence encodes CASSFYRDRGSYEQYF.

This clone has only a few counts. V and J are TRBV7-3 and TRBJ2-1, with 9 bases fitting TRBD1. Trimming took 5 bases from V and 2 from J; bases not matched to a gene: 7. The CDR3 length is 16 residues. Germline-derived CDR1 and CDR2 are SGHTA and FQGTGA. The CDR3 spells CASSPWDRVTYNEQFF. The CDR3 DNA reads TGTGCCAGCAGCCCCTGGGACAGGGTAACCTACAATGAGCAGTTCTTC.

The chain links TRBV7-9 to TRBJ1-4; D not resolved. This CDR3 spans 16 amino acids. The V end lost 3 bases, the J end lost 5 bases, and 16 bases lay between the germline ends. Germline loops: CDR1 SEHNR, CDR2 FQNEAQ (reference sequence). In DNA, the CDR3 is TGTGCCAGCAGCTTTCGGAAACAGAAAGAGAATGAAAAACTGTTTTTT. Translation gives CASSFRKQKENEKLFF.

This chain links TRBV6-4 with TRBJ2-1; D gene unclear. The V end was cut by 0 bases, the J end by 0 bases, with 6 bases between. The CDR3 runs 15 residues. CDR1 is MRHNA, CDR2 SNTAGT, per germline. The CDR3 coding sequence is TGTGCCAGCAGTGACTCCCAGGTCTCCTACAATGAGCAGTTCTTC. As protein: CASSDSQVSYNEQFF.

The V call is TRBV19, the J call TRBJ1-5, with no clear D. CDR1 is LNHDA and CDR2 is SQIVND in the germline V gene (reference sequence). This CDR3 spans 15 amino acids. The germline V and J ends were trimmed by 1 base and 0 bases, with 7 bases remaining between them. The CDR3 DNA follows: TGTGCCAGTAGTATAGGTCTGAATAGCAATCAGCCCCAGCATTTT. This encodes CASSIGLNSNQPQHF. The full variable domain, its missing parts supplied by reference TRBV19 and TRBJ1-5, is DGGITQSPKYLFRKEGQNVTLSCEQNLNHDAMYWYRQDPGQGLRLIYYSQIVNDFQKGDIAEGYSVSREKKESFPLTVTSAQKNPTAFYLCASSIGLNSNQPQHFGDGTRLSIL.

J is TRBJ2-1 and V is TRBV12-5, with D maybe TRBD2 (6 bases). Germline CDR1 reads LGHNT; CDR2 reads FRNRAP. This CDR3 is built from 14 residues. V was cut by 7 bases and J by 4 bases, with 14 bases left in between. The CDR3 loop is CASAPGLLYNEQFF. The CDR3 region has the DNA TGTGCTAGTGCACCGGGACTCCTATACAATGAGCAGTTCTTC.

The chain is built from TRBV7-3 and TRBJ1-2; D is uncertain. The CDR3 has 13 amino acids. Per the germline V gene, CDR1 is SGHTA and CDR2 is FQGTGA. Trimming cost V 1 base and J 7 bases, with 10 bases left between them. CDR3 in amino acids: CASSLKGKGGYTF. The CDR3 DNA reads as TGTGCCAGCAGCTTAAAAGGCAAGGGTGGCTACACCTTC. The full variable domain, in which reference TRBV7-3 and TRBJ1-2 provide the parts outside the CDR3, is GAGVSQTPSNKVTEKGKYVELRCDPISGHTALYWYRQSLGQGPEFLIYFQGTGAADDSGLPNDRFFAVRPEGSVSTLKIQRTERGDSAVYLCASSLKGKGGYTFGSGTRLTVV.

The gene calls are TRBV30 and TRBJ1-6, with TRBD1 as a possible D gene (5 bases). CDR3 length: 12 residues. Germline V gene sequence: CDR1 GTSNPN, CDR2 SVGIG (reference sequence). Trimming removed 6 bases from V and 10 bases from J, with 13 bases in between. Written as DNA, the CDR3 is TGTGCCTGCCGGACACTCGGCTCACCCCTCCACTTT. As protein: CACRTLGSPLHF.

The chain employs TRBV10-3 and TRBJ2-7, with TRBD2 matching over 10 bases. Germline CDR1 ENHRY, CDR2 SYGVKD. After removal of 2 bases from V and 3 bases from J, the junction contained 1 base not matched to a gene. The CDR3 covers 14 residues. CDR3 nucleotide sequence: TGTGCCATCAGTGAGACTAGCGGGGACTACGAGCAGTACTTC. Its translation: CAISETSGDYEQYF.

V gene TRBV5-1 combines with J gene TRBJ1-5, with TRBD1 as a possible D gene (5 bases). Trimming took 5 bases from V and 4 from J, leaving 10 bases between them. Germline CDR1 SGHRS, CDR2 YFSETQ. The CDR3 length is 13 residues. This chain's CDR3 is CASSGDGNQPQHF. DNA for the CDR3: TGCGCCAGCAGTGGGGACGGGAATCAGCCCCAGCATTTT.

The CDR3 DNA sequence: TGTGCCAGCAGCTTAATGGGGGGCCGCACAGATACGCAGTATTTT. Amino acid sequence: CASSLMGGRTDTQYF. The chain carries TRBV7-3 and TRBJ2-3; D is perhaps TRBD1 or TRBD2 (6 bases each). Trimming cost V 1 base and J 1 base, with 9 bases left between them. Germline V gene lookup returns CDR1 SGHTA and CDR2 FQGTGA. The CDR3 is made up of 15 amino acids.

This sequence joins TRBV6-1 and TRBJ1-1, with D hard to call. The CDR3 contains 13 residues. V was pared by 1 base and J by 0 bases, with 3 bases between. CDR1 is MNHNS, CDR2 SASEGT, per germline. CDR3 sequence reads: CASSEVVNTEAFF. The CDR3, as DNA: TGTGCCAGCAGTGAAGTGGTGAACACTGAAGCTTTCTTT.

CDR3 loop: CASSYRRGLYEQYF. For the CDR3, the DNA is TGTGCCAGCAGTTATCGGCGGGGCCTCTACGAGCAGTACTTC. V gene TRBV6-8 combines with J gene TRBJ2-7; TRBD2 is a possible D gene (6 bases). With 3 bases removed from V and 3 bases from J, the gap between germline ends came to 12 bases. This CDR3 contains 14 residues. Germline values: CDR1 MNHGY, CDR2 SAAAGT.

This rearrangement joins TRBV28 to TRBJ1-1; possibly TRBD1 for D (5 bases). Between the trimmed V and J ends, which lost 6 bases and 4 bases, there was a span of 30 bases. In germline, CDR1 is MDHEN, CDR2 SYDVKM. The CDR3 has 19 residues. The DNA for the CDR3 is TGTGCCAGCAGCCGAGTTACCTACCTTCGAGCCCAGGGAGGCACTGAAGCTTTCTTT. This encodes CASSRVTYLRAQGGTEAFF.

This chain joins TRBV20-1 and TRBJ2-7, with D tentatively TRBD1 (6 bases). The CDR3 runs 11 residues. V lost 7 bases and J 0 bases, leaving 7 bases between the germline ends. CDR1 is DFQATT, CDR2 SNEGSKA, per germline (reference sequence). CDR3 sequence: CSGGPSYEQYF. The DNA of the CDR3 is TGCAGTGGGGGGCCCTCCTACGAGCAGTACTTC.